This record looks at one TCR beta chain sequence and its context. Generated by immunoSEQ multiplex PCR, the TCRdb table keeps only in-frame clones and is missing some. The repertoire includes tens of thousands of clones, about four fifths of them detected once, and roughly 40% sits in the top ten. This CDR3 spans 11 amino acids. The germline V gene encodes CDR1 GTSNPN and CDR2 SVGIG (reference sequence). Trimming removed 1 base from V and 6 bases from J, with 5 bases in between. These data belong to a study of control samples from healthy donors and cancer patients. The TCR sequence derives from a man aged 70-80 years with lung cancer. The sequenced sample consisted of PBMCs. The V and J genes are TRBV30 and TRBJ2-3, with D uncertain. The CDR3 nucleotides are TGTGCCTGGAGTGAGGTGGATACGCAGTATTTT. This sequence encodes CAWSEVDTQYF.